This T cell receptor beta chain is from a study of blood T cells in healthy people across ages. A sample-barcoded 5' primer and a J-beta primer mix were used in a second PCR of about 7 to 11 cycles. Every cDNA molecule carried a tag from a template-switch adaptor bearing 12 random nucleotides. MiXCR, applied by TCRdb to the 5' RACE reads, yields one record per CDR3 protein. The sample shows around 800,000 distinct CDR3 sequences, under 45% of them seen only once. This clonotype appeared a few times. The CDR3 spans 14 residues. The junction had 5 bases not matched to a gene; V was cut back by 6 bases and J by 5 bases. The V gene's germline CDR1 is DFQATT and CDR2 SNEGSKA (reference sequence).

This sequence joins TRBV20-1 and TRBJ2-5, with TRBD2 identical over 14 bases. The sequenced material came from blood. This TCR derives from a man in his 60s in good health. CDR3 coding DNA: TGCAGTGCGGGACTAGCGGGGGCTCAGGAGACCCAGTACTTC. Amino acids: CSAGLAGAQETQYF.